This T cell receptor beta chain derives from a study of identical twins (dated by TCRdb to about 2016). At the level of the whole study: The study deep-sequenced TCR alpha and beta repertoires from monozygotic twins, unrelated adults of various ages and cord blood to test whether fetal clonotypes persist. To rule out contamination, replicate twin experiments were performed at different times with different library preparation protocols. Overall results and qualifications from the work: Invariant T cells such as MAIT and iNKT could partly confound zero-insertion analyses, though diverse VJ usage argued against this for most clonotypes. Out-of-frame TCR alpha sharing in monozygotic twins was systematically underestimated by recombination models, whereas sharing between unrelated individuals was in agreement with the recombination models. Fewer insertions were carried by abundant cord blood beta clonotypes, a similar but weaker trend appeared in young adult naive repertoires, and no such trend appeared in memory repertoires. Compared with coincidental sharing between unrelated individuals, an excess of low generation-probability sequences was observed among out-of-frame TCR alpha sequences shared between twins. A weaker excess of twin sharing was found in beta out-of-frame sequences because the signal-to-noise ratio was lowered by fewer shared sequences. Because the same donors could not be followed over many years, conclusions were based on cross-sectional statistical analysis.

All donors were healthy Caucasians. Miltenyi CD45RO+ enrichment and human naive T-cell isolation kits were used to isolate memory (CD45RO+) and naive T cells from PBMC. The library relied on 5' RACE. Instrument used: Illumina HiSeq 2000. A universal primer binding site was added through template switching, and the final cDNA carried a unique molecular identifier so that TCR cDNA molecules could be counted accurately. First-strand cDNA for TCR alpha and beta chains was synthesized from specific primers in the conserved constant-segment region. To control for contamination, every cDNA library was double barcoded, receiving both a SMART-Mk sample barcode and Illumina barcodes. Two successive PCR steps introduced TruSeq adapter sequences along with Illumina sample barcodes. TCR alpha and beta cDNA libraries were sequenced on the Illumina HiSeq platform with custom primers. Under the source paper's analysis protocol: MiGEC processed the raw reads to extract unique molecular identifiers, while MiXCR was used to determine the CDR3 positions. Recombination models were inferred per individual with the repgenHMM and IGoR tools using an EM algorithm. Shared clonotypes were analyzed with the tcR package in R, and sharing was normalized by the product of cloneset sizes. To study raw recombination without the effects of thymic and clonal selection, out-of-frame nonproductive sequences were analyzed. In-frame beta chains were kept once TCRdb had trimmed the public reads at Q25 with fastp and called clones with MiXCR. Each record represents a unique CDR3 protein, reported with the most common genes and DNA among its rows. TCRdb, not the authors, supplied the V and J calls. The sample table shows about 250,000 distinct CDR3 sequences, and over 12% are seen once. The ten most abundant clones make up approximately 10% of the sample.

CDR1 and CDR2 were assigned from the germline V gene as SGHTA and FQGTGA. The CDR3 numbers 15 residues from cysteine through phenylalanine. The CDR3 DNA has 45 bases and is translated from base 1. Trimming removed 3 bases from V and 1 base from J, leaving 9 bases between the germline ends. Remarks on this clonotype: Its antigen remains unidentified. Base qualities are not provided; no much larger clone lies one nucleotide away.

Input material: memory (CD45RO+) T cells sorted from blood. Taken with the paper, the label for cell subset or site translates to: CD45RO+ enriched T cells. The clonotype originates from a woman aged 18-29 years in good health. The sequence links TRBV7-3 to TRBJ2-2, with the D gene too uncertain to name. CDR3 reads: CASSFLPGNTGELFF. The bases are TGTGCCAGCAGCTTCCTCCCGGGGAACACCGGGGAGCTGTTTTTT.